These T cell receptor beta chains were read from a single sample in a study of blood T cell repertoires in COVID-19. Some clones are missing from TCRdb's copy, which holds only in-frame ones; the method was immunoSEQ multiplex PCR. The sample contains 250,000 or so clones, around 85% of which appear only once. Sequences were obtained from peripheral blood. All receptors come from a man in his sixties with acute or convalescent COVID-19. Both conserved end residues are part of each CDR3. Fields, in order: CDR3 length, V gene, clone size, J gene, D gene, CDR3 DNA, CDR3 protein. A D gene is named only where the DNA matches it firmly. A row's size may be missing; if present it is once, few, many or a size class.

13,TRBV30,NA,TRBJ1-1,TRBD1,TGTGCCTGGAGTGTCCGACAGGGGACTGAAGCTTTCTTT,CAWSVRQGTEAFF
15,TRBV27,NA,TRBJ1-1,TRBD1,TGTGCCAGCAGAGGGGACAGGGTCATGAACACTGAAGCTTTCTTT,CASRGDRVMNTEAFF
13,TRBV24-1,NA,TRBJ2-5,NA,TGTGCCACCAGTGAAACAGGTCGAGAGACCCAGTACTTC,CATSETGRETQYF
14,TRBV10-3,NA,TRBJ2-2,TRBD1,TGTGCCGTACAGGGGGCGGGTGGCACCGGGGAGCTGTTTTTT,CAVQGAGGTGELFF
16,TRBV30,NA,TRBJ2-1,TRBD2,TGTGCCTGGAGTGCACATTCTAGCGGGGCCGACAATGAGCAGTTCTTC,CAWSAHSSGADNEQFF
13,TRBV27,NA,TRBJ2-1,TRBD2,TGTGCCAGCAGGACTAGCGGGAGCGATGAGCAGTTCTTC,CASRTSGSDEQFF
15,TRBV19,NA,TRBJ1-2,TRBD1,TGTGCCAGTAGTCCCTGGACAGGGAGGAACTATGGCTACACCTTC,CASSPWTGRNYGYTF
16,TRBV18,once,TRBJ1-1,TRBD1,TGTGCCAGCTCCTCCGGGACAGGGCTCATGAACACTGAAGCTTTCTTT,CASSSGTGLMNTEAFF
9,TRBV6-6,NA,TRBJ2-1,NA,TGTGCCAGCAGTTACCTACAGTTCTTC,CASSYLQFF
11,TRBV28,few,TRBJ2-7,NA,TGTGCCAGCAGTTCGAGCTACGAGCAGTACTTC,CASSSSYEQYF
11,TRBV20-1,NA,TRBJ2-7,NA,TGCAGTGCTACAGGGGCCTACGAGCAGTACTTC,CSATGAYEQYF
14,TRBV19,once,TRBJ2-3,NA,TGTGCCAGTAGCGCCGACTTGTTGTCAGATACGCAGTATTTT,CASSADLLSDTQYF
14,TRBV5-4,NA,TRBJ2-7,NA,TGTGCCAGCAGCTTGAAAGGGAGCTACCACGAGCAGTACTTC,CASSLKGSYHEQYF
13,TRBV5-4,NA,TRBJ2-7,NA,TGTGCCAGCAGCTTGGACAGGGACTACGAGCAGTACTTC,CASSLDRDYEQYF
16,TRBV4-2,NA,TRBJ1-1,NA,TGTGCCAGCAGCGGAAGGCATGAAGGCGGGAACACTGAAGCTTTCTTT,CASSGRHEGGNTEAFF
17,TRBV7-3,NA,TRBJ2-6,NA,TGTGCCAGCAGGGCCGGCTTAAGAGGCTCTGGGGCCAACGTCCTGACTTTC,CASRAGLRGSGANVLTF